This T cell receptor beta chain was identified in a study of metastatic and nonmetastatic thyroid tumors. All patients were treatment-naive before thyroid surgery. Germline CDR1 is SGHAT and CDR2 is FQNNGV. V lost 1 base and J lost 7, with 14 bases in between. The CDR3 contains 14 residues. TCRdb ran MiXCR on the PCR reads. The table has 50,000 to 65,000 clones, around a sixth seen once. The TCR was taken from a female donor with papillary thyroid cancer or a benign thyroid nodule (not recorded which). Some clones in this sample may be carry-over from other donors' samples. What was sequenced was blood. The V gene is TRBV11-2, the J gene TRBJ2-7, with D perhaps assigned TRBD1 or TRBD2 (5 bases each). CDR3 residues: CASSLVWSGGEQYF. The CDR3 DNA is TGTGCCAGCAGCTTAGTGTGGAGTGGGGGTGAGCAGTACTTC.